This passage covers 27 T cell receptor beta chains from one sample sequenced in a study of CD4 T cells in relation to SARS-CoV-2 and coronaviruses. Libraries were prepared by immunoSEQ multiplex PCR; TCRdb keeps only in-frame clonotypes and omits some of them. This repertoire shows 30,000 to 45,000 clones, approximately 90% found once; its top ten account for roughly 9%. Material: memory CD4+ T cells from PBMCs. These receptors all stem from an adult with COVID-19.

The chain uses TRBV4-3 and TRBJ1-1; D unclear. CDR3 length: 15 amino acids. V lost 0 bases to trimming and J lost 4 bases, with 12 bases between them. Germline V CDR1 and CDR2: LGHNA, YSLEER. The CDR3 nucleotides read TGCGCCAGCAGCCAAGAGGGAGGAGGCGGCACTGAAGCTTTCTTT. Translation gives CASSQEGGGGTEAFF.

This chain links TRBV5-1 with TRBJ1-4, with D perhaps matching TRBD1 (5 bases). From germline, CDR1 is SGHRS and CDR2 YFSETQ. V was cut by 4 bases and J by 4 bases, with 8 bases left in between. The CDR3 runs to 13 residues. The CDR3 DNA follows: TGCGCCAGCAGCGACAGCAATAATGAAAAACTGTTTTTT. Translated: CASSDSNNEKLFF.

As concerns this clone: An end of the junction does not agree with germline; a read error may underlie this. The chain has TRBV11-3 and TRBJ2-2; D tentatively reads TRBD1 or TRBD2 (6 bases each). In germline, CDR1 is SGHNT, CDR2 YENEEA. The length of the CDR3 is 14 residues. The CDR3, as DNA: TGTGCCAGCAGCCTAGAGGAGGGGGCCGGGGAGCTGTTTTTT. Amino acids: CASSLEEGAGELFF.

The rearrangement links TRBV5-5 to TRBJ2-7; the D gene could be TRBD1 or TRBD2 (6 bases each). Germline assignment: CDR1 SGHKS and CDR2 YYEKEE (reference sequence). Trimming removed 0 bases at V and 3 bases at J, with 13 bases between. The CDR3 covers 15 residues. CDR3 loop: CASSLALGGFYEQYF. The CDR3 coding sequence is TGTGCCAGCAGCTTGGCCTTAGGGGGGTTCTACGAGCAGTACTTC.

The genes are TRBV6-2 or TRBV6-3 and TRBJ2-7, with 13 bases that match TRBD2. The CDR3 runs 16 residues. V trimming: 6 bases; J trimming: 0 bases; junction bases outside the gene matches: 5. Germline V gene lookup returns CDR1 MNHEY and CDR2 SVGEGT. CDR3 in amino acids: CASSETSGGHSYEQYF. In DNA, the CDR3 is TGTGCCAGCAGCGAGACTAGCGGGGGGCACTCCTACGAGCAGTACTTC.

The rearrangement joins TRBV3-1 (or the pseudogene TRBV3-2) to TRBJ2-3; D possibly corresponds to TRBD2 (7 bases). Germline-derived CDR1 and CDR2 are LGHDT and YNNKEL (reference sequence). The CDR3 contains 14 residues. Trimming removed 1 base from V and 5 bases from J, with 10 bases in between. The CDR3 nucleotides are TGTGCCAGCAGCCAAGGAGGGGGGGAAGATACGCAGTATTTT. Translated, it gives CASSQGGGEDTQYF.

The V gene is TRBV9, the J gene TRBJ1-2, with 10 bases identical to TRBD1. CDR3 length: 15 amino acids. The junction had 12 bases not matched to a gene; V was cut back by 6 bases and J by 7 bases. Germline V gives CDR1 SGDLS, CDR2 YYNGEE. DNA for the CDR3: TGTGCCAGCACCAATTCCGGGACAGGGGATATTGGCTACACCTTC. Translated: CASTNSGTGDIGYTF.

The chain has TRBV6-1 and TRBJ1-2; D uncertain. Trimming took off 2 bases at V and 6 bases at J, with 7 bases between the two ends. Germline CDR1 reads MNHNS; CDR2 reads SASEGT. The CDR3 has 12 residues. The DNA for the CDR3 is TGTGCCAGCAGTGAACCGATCGATGGCTACACCTTC. Translation gives CASSEPIDGYTF.

V is TRBV2 and J is TRBJ1-1; D uncertain. The CDR3 has 15 amino acids. Germline V gives CDR1 SNHLY, CDR2 FYNNEI. Trimming removed 7 bases from V and 4 bases from J, with 19 bases in between. The CDR3 reads CASKKQAPSSTEAFF. For the CDR3, the DNA is TGTGCCAGCAAAAAGCAAGCTCCGTCGAGCACTGAAGCTTTCTTT.

V and J are TRBV5-6 and TRBJ2-4; a weak D match, TRBD2 (6 bases). The V end lost 0 bases, the J end lost 0 bases, and 13 bases lay between the germline ends. Per germline, CDR1 SGHDT and CDR2 YYEEEE. The CDR3 extends over 17 amino acids. This chain's CDR3 is CASSLESGTLAKNIQYF. Here the CDR3 DNA reads TGTGCCAGCAGCTTGGAATCCGGGACTCTAGCCAAAAACATTCAGTACTTC.

This chain uses TRBV3-1 (or the pseudogene TRBV3-2) with TRBJ1-1, with D possibly matching TRBD1 (6 bases). Germline CDR1 and CDR2: LGHDT and YNNKEL (reference sequence). This CDR3 region has 15 residues. V was clipped by 4 bases and J by 6 bases, with 18 bases between them. The CDR3 bases are TGTGCCAGCAGCCCTCGTGGCAGGGGTGGTTCTGAAGCTTTCTTT. Residues: CASSPRGRGGSEAFF.

This sequence joins TRBV7-8 and TRBJ1-1, with D uncertain. The germline gives CDR1 SGHVS, CDR2 FQNEAQ. The CDR3 runs to 12 residues. V lost 3 bases, J lost 6 bases, and 8 bases lay in between. For the CDR3, the DNA is TGTGCCAGCAGCTTGGTTACGGCTGAAGCTTTCTTT. It specifies CASSLVTAEAFF.

The count of this clone is one. The CDR3 bases are TGTGCCAGCAGCATCACAGGGGGTGACACTGAAGCTTTCTTT. Translation gives CASSITGGDTEAFF. This sequence joins TRBV7-6 and TRBJ1-1; TRBD1 matches at 8 bases. The CDR3 is 14 residues long. V lost 5 bases, J lost 3 bases, and 5 bases stayed unmatched. Germline loops: CDR1 SGHVS, CDR2 FNYEAQ.

The V and J genes are TRBV10-1 and TRBJ2-3; D possibly corresponds to TRBD1 (6 bases). The ends were cut back, 6 bases at V and 0 bases at J, with 13 bases in the middle. The CDR3 is 15 residues long. In germline, CDR1 is WNHNN, CDR2 SYGVQD (reference sequence). CDR3 nucleotides: TGCGCCAGCAGGGGCAGGGGTCCTAGCACAGATACGCAGTATTTT. Protein: CASRGRGPSTDTQYF.

The chain carries TRBV30 and TRBJ1-2, with 7 positions matching TRBD1. This CDR3 comprises 14 residues. V was pared by 5 bases and J by 8 bases, with 14 bases of the junction left unmatched. Germline V gene lookup returns CDR1 GTSNPN and CDR2 SVGIG (reference sequence). The CDR3 is CAWGTGAHYDGYTF. The CDR3 DNA follows: TGTGCCTGGGGCACAGGGGCCCACTATGACGGCTACACCTTC.

This chain joins TRBV5-5 and TRBJ2-2; maybe TRBD1 (5 bases). The CDR3 has 15 amino acids. V lost 2 bases, J lost 5 bases, and 13 bases lay in between. Germline values: CDR1 SGHKS, CDR2 YYEKEE (reference sequence). In DNA form, the CDR3 reads TGTGCCAGCAGCTTAGATGGGGCGCTAACCGGGGAGCTGTTTTTT. It yields the protein CASSLDGALTGELFF.

The chain has TRBV6-5 and TRBJ1-2; 10 bases align to TRBD1. The CDR3 is 15 residues long. The trim removed 6 bases at V and 7 bases at J, leaving 11 bases unmatched. Germline V gives CDR1 MNHEY, CDR2 SVGAGI. The CDR3 bases are TGTGCCAGCAGCCTCCCGGGACAGGGGATGCGTGGCTACACCTTC. Amino acids: CASSLPGQGMRGYTF.

The J gene is TRBJ2-5, the V gene TRBV5-4; possibly TRBD2 for D (5 bases). Germline assignment: CDR1 SGHNT and CDR2 YYREEE (reference sequence). Between the trimmed V and J ends, which lost 5 bases and 4 bases, there was a span of 18 bases. The length of the CDR3 is 15 residues. Written as DNA, the CDR3 is TGTGCCAGCAGTTCCCAGGACTTCCTGGGAGAGACCCAGTACTTC. This sequence encodes CASSSQDFLGETQYF.

V usage is TRBV19 and J usage is TRBJ1-3; D possibly corresponds to TRBD1 (6 bases). CDR3 size: 14 residues. Per germline, CDR1 LNHDA and CDR2 SQIVND (reference sequence). V was shortened by 1 base and J by 4 bases, with 8 bases between the two germline ends. CDR3 sequence: CASSIAGAGNTIYF. The CDR3 DNA is TGTGCCAGTAGTATAGCGGGGGCAGGAAACACCATATATTTT.

This chain connects TRBV5-1 to TRBJ1-1; 8 bases match TRBD1. This CDR3 region has 15 residues. Per the germline V gene, CDR1 is SGHRS and CDR2 is YFSETQ. V lost 4 bases and J lost 4; bases outside the gene matches: 9. The CDR3 spells CASSPDRVYSTEAFF. The CDR3, as DNA: TGCGCCAGCAGCCCGGACAGGGTGTATAGCACTGAAGCTTTCTTT.

V usage is TRBV29-1 and J usage is TRBJ2-5, with a tentative D call TRBD2 (6 bases). CDR1 and CDR2 from the germline V gene are SQVTM and ANQGSEA. CDR3 length: 12 residues. This chain's CDR3 is CRAGPQSGAQYF. CDR3 nucleotides: TGCAGAGCGGGTCCTCAATCGGGGGCCCAGTACTTC.

V gene TRBV5-6 combines with J gene TRBJ2-2; D might be TRBD1 (5 bases). This CDR3 is 14 amino acids long. V was clipped by 6 bases and J by 1 base, with 10 bases between them. Germline-derived CDR1 and CDR2 are SGHDT and YYEEEE. The CDR3 reads CASIRQLNTGELFF. As DNA, the CDR3 is TGTGCCAGCATCAGACAGCTGAACACCGGGGAGCTGTTTTTT.

V gene TRBV7-6 combines with J gene TRBJ2-5; D is possibly TRBD1 (6 bases). Trimming shortened V by 0 bases and J by 2 bases, and 13 bases separated the two germline ends. The CDR3 totals 16 residues. Germline V gene sequence: CDR1 SGHVS, CDR2 FNYEAQ. Here the CDR3 reads CASSLAQSTGQETQYF. The CDR3 nucleotides read TGTGCCAGCAGCTTAGCGCAATCTACAGGGCAAGAGACCCAGTACTTC.

The rearrangement joins TRBV19 to TRBJ1-5; D gene uncertain. This CDR3 comprises 14 residues. The V gene's germline CDR1 is LNHDA and CDR2 SQIVND (reference sequence). Trimming removed 2 bases from V and 4 bases from J, with 9 bases in between. CDR3 protein: CASSIYTGNQPQHF. The CDR3, as DNA: TGTGCCAGTAGTATATATACGGGAAATCAGCCCCAGCATTTT.

The chain joins TRBV3-1 (or the pseudogene TRBV3-2) to TRBJ2-3; 7 bases are a match to TRBD2. The CDR3 consists of 15 residues. Germline V gene lookup returns CDR1 LGHDT and CDR2 YNNKEL (reference sequence). Trimming at V came to 1 base and at J to 2 bases, leaving 3 bases not matched to a gene. DNA of the CDR3: TGTGCCAGCAGCCAAGCGGGGGGAATCACAGATACGCAGTATTTT. Translated, it gives CASSQAGGITDTQYF.

This clone was detected once. The V and J genes are TRBV7-9 and TRBJ2-7; D could derive from TRBD1 or TRBD2 (5 bases each). V lost 4 bases and J lost 4, with 14 bases in between. Germline assignment: CDR1 SEHNR and CDR2 FQNEAQ (reference sequence). This CDR3 spans 14 amino acids. The CDR3 loop is CASSYGALTYEQYF. The CDR3 nucleotides read TGTGCCAGCAGCTACGGGGCCCTTACTTACGAGCAGTACTTC. Using reference TRBV7-9 and TRBJ2-7 for the parts outside the CDR3, the full variable domain is DTGVSQNPRHKITKRGQNVTFRCDPISEHNRLYWYRQTLGQGPEFLTYFQNEAQLEKSRLLSDRFSAERPKGSFSTLEIQRTEQGDSAMYLCASSYGALTYEQYFGPGTRLTVT.

The chain employs TRBV9 and TRBJ2-3; 11 bases align to TRBD1. Germline V gives CDR1 SGDLS, CDR2 YYNGEE. The CDR3 contains 16 residues. Losses at the gene ends were 4 bases for V and 4 bases for J; bases not matched to a gene: 8. CDR3 coding DNA: TGTGCCAGCAGCAAAGGACAGGGGGCGCGGGCAGATACGCAGTATTTT. It yields the protein CASSKGQGARADTQYF. Supplemented by reference TRBV9 and TRBJ2-3, the full variable domain reads DSGVTQTPKHLITATGQRVTLRCSPRSGDLSVYWYQQSLDQGLQFLIQYYNGEERAKGNILERFSAQQFPDLHSELNLSSLELGDSALYFCASSKGQGARADTQYFGPGTRLTVL.